The 29 T cell receptor beta chains in this list originate from one sample, sequenced in a study of blood T cell repertoires in COVID-19. Profiled with immunoSEQ multiplex PCR; TCRdb holds only in-frame clones, not every one. The sample holds about 290,000 clones, around 90% seen once. Sequenced material: PBMCs or T cells enriched from blood (not recorded which). The source is a woman aged 40 to 50 who had recovered from COVID-19.

The V and J genes are TRBV19 and TRBJ2-5; D is perhaps TRBD2 (7 bases). From germline, CDR1 is LNHDA and CDR2 SQIVND (reference sequence). V was trimmed by 7 bases and J by 6 bases, leaving 18 bases between them. The CDR3 spans 14 residues. CDR3 sequence: CASTQQRDTKTQYF. For the CDR3, the DNA is TGTGCCAGTACCCAGCAGCGGGACACAAAGACCCAGTACTTC.

The chain is built from TRBV5-1 and TRBJ1-1; a weak D match, TRBD1 (5 bases). Germline-derived CDR1 and CDR2 are SGHRS and YFSETQ. The CDR3 extends over 15 amino acids. V was shortened by 0 bases and J by 1 base, with 10 bases between the two germline ends. CDR3 residues: CASSLEARANTEAFF. The CDR3 DNA reads TGCGCCAGCAGCTTGGAGGCCAGGGCGAACACTGAAGCTTTCTTT.

V and J are TRBV7-2 and TRBJ2-1; 7 bases match TRBD2. Germline V gene data show CDR1 as SGHTA and CDR2 as FQGNSA. Trimming cost V 7 bases and J 9 bases; bases outside gene matches: 9. The length of the CDR3 is 13 residues. The CDR3 sequence is CASTPSLASEQFF. The CDR3 nucleotides read TGTGCCAGCACCCCTTCACTAGCGTCTGAGCAGTTCTTC.

This chain links TRBV5-8 with TRBJ1-6; D is uncertain. Germline lookup yields CDR1 SGHTS and CDR2 YDEGEE. The CDR3 sequence is 12 residues long. V shed 2 bases and J shed 7 bases, with 4 bases lying between them. This CDR3 reads CASSFLNSPLHF. The DNA for the CDR3 is TGTGCCAGCAGCTTCCTAAATTCACCCCTCCACTTT.

The chain employs TRBV19 and TRBJ2-2; 10 bases are shared with TRBD1. This CDR3 comprises 15 residues. The germline CDR1 and CDR2 sequences are LNHDA and SQIVND (reference sequence). Unmatched junction bases numbered 5, after V lost 5 bases and J lost 5 bases. The CDR3 is CASSVDRGPTGELFF. The CDR3 DNA reads as TGTGCCAGTAGTGTCGACAGGGGGCCAACCGGGGAGCTGTTTTTT.

The J gene is TRBJ1-2, the V gene TRBV7-2; 10 nucleotides align to TRBD1. V was pared by 5 bases and J by 3 bases, with 12 bases of the junction left unmatched. Per the germline V gene, CDR1 is SGHTA and CDR2 is FQGNSA. CDR3 length: 17 amino acids. The CDR3 DNA sequence: TGTGCCAGCAGCCCCCGGGACAGGGGAACGAAAGACTATGGCTACACCTTC. Amino acid sequence: CASSPRDRGTKDYGYTF.

The J gene is TRBJ2-2, the V gene TRBV7-3; TRBD1 is a possible D gene (6 bases). This CDR3 contains 18 residues. Germline V gene data show CDR1 as SGHTA and CDR2 as FQGTGA. V lost 2 bases to trimming and J lost 8 bases, with 24 bases between them. In nucleotides, the CDR3 is TGTGCCAGCAGCTTACCCCGACCGGGACACCCCACTCCAGGGGAGCTGTTTTTT. It encodes CASSLPRPGHPTPGELFF.

The chain uses TRBV30 and TRBJ2-2; D is perhaps TRBD1 (8 bases). CDR3 size: 16 residues. Trimming removed 2 bases from V and 5 bases from J, with 18 bases in between. Germline-derived CDR1 and CDR2 are GTSNPN and SVGIG (reference sequence). Here the CDR3 DNA reads TGTGCCTGGAGTAACGGACAGGGAGGGTGGACCGGGGAGCTGTTTTTT. Protein product: CAWSNGQGGWTGELFF. Based on the CDR3 plus reference TRBV30 and TRBJ2-2, the full variable domain is SQTIHQWPATLVQPVGSPLSLECTVEGTSNPNLYWYRQAAGRGLQLLFYSVGIGQISSEVPQNLSASRPQDRQFILSSKKLLLSDSGFYLCAWSNGQGGWTGELFFGEGSRLTVL.

The chain links TRBV7-2 to TRBJ2-1, with TRBD2 identical over 8 bases. V lost 1 base, J lost 2 bases, and 1 base stayed unmatched. This CDR3 region has 15 residues. Germline CDR1 reads SGHTA; CDR2 reads FQGNSA. In DNA form, the CDR3 reads TGTGCCAGCAGCTTAGGAGCGGGAGCCTACAATGAGCAGTTCTTC. This translates into CASSLGAGAYNEQFF. Complete variable domain (other parts from reference TRBV7-2 and TRBJ2-1): GAGVSQSPSNKVTEKGKDVELRCDPISGHTALYWYRQSLGQGLEFLIYFQGNSAPDKSGLPSDRFSAERTGGSVSTLTIQRTQQEDSAVYLCASSLGAGAYNEQFFGPGTRLTVL.

This clone came up once. The gene calls are TRBV24-1 and TRBJ1-2; possible D gene TRBD1, 6 bases. Germline lookup yields CDR1 KGHDR and CDR2 SFDVKD. V shed 2 bases and J shed 2 bases, with 8 bases lying between them. This CDR3 is 14 amino acids long. The CDR3 nucleotides are TGTGCCACCAGTGATTCGGACAGAAACTATGGCTACACCTTC. This codes for CATSDSDRNYGYTF.

This rearrangement joins TRBV7-8 to TRBJ1-5; D uncertain. Germline CDR1 and CDR2: SGHVS and FQNEAQ. V was shortened by 1 base and J by 2 bases, with 9 bases between the two germline ends. This CDR3 spans 15 amino acids. Here the CDR3 DNA reads TGTGCCAGCAGCTTAGGAGGGCTCGGCAATCAGCCCCAGCATTTT. Encoded protein: CASSLGGLGNQPQHF. Using reference TRBV7-8 and TRBJ1-5 for the parts outside the CDR3, the full variable domain is GAGVSQSPRYKVAKRGQDVALRCDPISGHVSLFWYQQALGQGPEFLTYFQNEAQLDKSGLPSDRFFAERPEGSVSTLKIQRTQQEDSAVYLCASSLGGLGNQPQHFGDGTRLSIL.

This clone was observed a handful of times. The rearrangement uses TRBV4-1 and TRBJ2-3; the D gene is possibly TRBD2 (5 bases). This CDR3 comprises 16 residues. Trimming left V 1 base short and J 0 bases short, with 11 bases between. Germline values: CDR1 MGHRA, CDR2 YSYEKL. The CDR3 is CASSQVPGESTDTQYF. The CDR3 nucleotides read TGCGCCAGCAGCCAAGTCCCCGGGGAAAGCACAGATACGCAGTATTTT.

This chain joins TRBV2 and TRBJ2-7, with TRBD1 identical over 7 bases. V shed 5 bases, J shed 5 bases, and the junction held 6 bases outside the gene matches. This CDR3 has 13 amino acids. Germline-derived CDR1 and CDR2 are SNHLY and FYNNEI. The CDR3 DNA reads TGTGCCAGCAGTTTCGACAGGGTCGACGAGCAGTACTTC. Encoded protein: CASSFDRVDEQYF.

The chain uses TRBV6-5 and TRBJ1-3; D unresolved. From germline, CDR1 is MNHEY and CDR2 SVGAGI. The CDR3 extends over 12 amino acids. V was pared by 8 bases and J by 8 bases, with 13 bases between. The chain's CDR3 is CASFPSGDTIYF. The CDR3 nucleotides are TGTGCCAGCTTTCCATCCGGGGACACCATATATTTT.

This chain joins TRBV18 and TRBJ2-2; no clear D. Trimming removed 3 bases at V and 1 base at J, with 9 bases between. The CDR3 is 15 residues long. In germline, CDR1 is KGHSH, CDR2 LQKENI. CDR3 region: CASSPMTRNTGELFF. The CDR3 nucleotides read TGTGCCAGCTCACCGATGACAAGGAACACCGGGGAGCTGTTTTTT.

V usage is TRBV10-1 and J usage is TRBJ1-1; TRBD1 matches at 7 bases. V gave up 2 bases and J gave up 8 bases; unmatched junction bases: 11. The germline gives CDR1 WNHNN, CDR2 SYGVQD (reference sequence). The CDR3 runs 15 residues. In DNA form, the CDR3 reads TGCGCCAGCAGTGAGAAGCAGGGGGTTCCCGGGGAAGCTTTCTTT. It specifies CASSEKQGVPGEAFF.

The CDR3 spells CASSSRDSSLGGYTF. CDR3 bases: TGTGCCAGCAGCTCCCGGGACAGTTCTTTAGGTGGCTACACCTTC. This sequence joins TRBV5-4 and TRBJ1-2, with TRBD1 matching over 7 bases. Germline V lookup: CDR1 SGHNT, CDR2 YYREEE (reference sequence). With V trimmed by 3 bases and J by 7 bases, 12 bases remained unmatched. The CDR3 is 15 residues long.

The rearrangement links TRBV24-1 to TRBJ2-3, with a weak D call TRBD2 (6 bases). Trimming removed 5 bases from V and 2 bases from J, with 13 bases in between. Germline V gene lookup returns CDR1 KGHDR and CDR2 SFDVKD. The CDR3 is made up of 15 amino acids. Here the CDR3 DNA reads TGTGCCACCAGTGGGGGTAGCGGAAACACAGATACGCAGTATTTT. Protein sequence: CATSGGSGNTDTQYF.

V gene TRBV5-5 combines with J gene TRBJ1-3; D gene uncertain. With 5 bases removed from V and 2 bases from J, the gap between germline ends came to 11 bases. CDR3 length: 14 residues. The V gene's germline CDR1 is SGHKS and CDR2 YYEKEE (reference sequence). The CDR3 DNA sequence: TGTGCCAGCAGGCGGGAGTTGGCTGGAAACACCATATATTTT. Residues: CASRRELAGNTIYF.

Ten or more counts support this clone. CDR3 coding DNA: TGTGCCAGCAGCTTAACCGGGACAGGGAAAGAGACCCAGTACTTC. It yields the protein CASSLTGTGKETQYF. The gene calls are TRBV7-3 and TRBJ2-5; 9 nucleotides agree with TRBD1. Germline V gene data show CDR1 as SGHTA and CDR2 as FQGTGA. This CDR3 comprises 15 residues. Trimming took 0 bases from V and 3 from J; bases not matched to a gene: 2.

This clone was observed a handful of times. The rearrangement uses TRBV9 and TRBJ2-2; 9 bases fit TRBD1. This CDR3 has 15 residues. The J segment lost 2 bases and the V segment lost 4 bases, leaving 3 bases of the junction unmatched. Germline assignment: CDR1 SGDLS and CDR2 YYNGEE. CDR3 sequence (DNA): TGTGCCAGCAGCCCGGGACAGGGAAACACCGGGGAGCTGTTTTTT. Its translation is CASSPGQGNTGELFF.

The genes are TRBV29-1 and TRBJ1-1; 12 positions match TRBD1. The J segment lost 3 bases and the V segment lost 7 bases, leaving 6 bases of the junction unmatched. CDR3 length equals 14 residues. Germline assignment: CDR1 SQVTM and CDR2 ANQGSEA. The CDR3 DNA is TGCAGCGCCGGGACAGGGGGCCTGGACACTGAAGCTTTCTTT. Its translation is CSAGTGGLDTEAFF. The full variable domain, its missing parts supplied by reference TRBV29-1 and TRBJ1-1, is SAVISQKPSRDICQRGTSLTIQCQVDSQVTMMFWYRQQPGQSLTLIATANQGSEATYESGFVIDKFPISRPNLTFSTLTVSNMSPEDSSIYLCSAGTGGLDTEAFFGQGTRLTVV.

The chain links TRBV11-2 to TRBJ2-1, with TRBD2 as a possible D gene (6 bases). The CDR3 is made up of 15 amino acids. The V and J ends lost 1 base and 6 bases respectively, with 13 bases between them. Looked up from germline, CDR1 is SGHAT and CDR2 is FQNNGV. In DNA form, the CDR3 reads TGTGCCAGCAGCTTAGCGGTCCTAGCGTCCAATGAGCAGTTCTTC. This encodes CASSLAVLASNEQFF.

This chain links TRBV7-6 with TRBJ1-6; D remains unclear. Germline V lookup: CDR1 SGHVS, CDR2 FNYEAQ. This CDR3 is built from 15 residues. The germline V and J ends were trimmed by 2 bases and 5 bases, with 10 bases remaining between them. CDR3 coding DNA: TGTGCCAGCAGCTTATCCCCTAGAAATAATTCACCCCTCCACTTT. It is translated as CASSLSPRNNSPLHF.

V and J are TRBV5-6 and TRBJ1-2; TRBD1 might be the D (6 bases). This CDR3 has 13 amino acids. V was cut by 5 bases and J by 4 bases, with 12 bases left in between. CDR1 SGHDT and CDR2 YYEEEE come from the germline V gene. As DNA, the CDR3 is TGTGCCAGCAGGCCACAGGGCCCCTATGGCTACACCTTC. Its protein product is CASRPQGPYGYTF.

The V gene is TRBV5-3, the J gene TRBJ2-1, with 8 bases that match TRBD2. TRBV5-3 is marked as an open reading frame, function uncertain. The CDR3 contains 15 residues. The V gene end was trimmed by 0 bases and the J gene end by 8 bases; junction bases not matched to a gene: 7. The CDR3 coding sequence is TGTGCCAGAAGCTTGGGCGGGGGGCCTAGTGATGAGCAGTTCTTC. This translates into CARSLGGGPSDEQFF.

In nucleotides, the CDR3 is TGTGCCAGCAGCCGGGCCTTGAACACTGAAGCTTTCTTT. Its protein product is CASSRALNTEAFF. The rearrangement links TRBV14 to TRBJ1-1; D unclear. The CDR3 is 13 residues long. The V end lost 4 bases, the J end lost 0 bases, and 6 bases lay between the germline ends. Germline lookup yields CDR1 SGHDN and CDR2 FVKESK.

J is TRBJ1-1 and V is TRBV5-8, with D maybe TRBD1 (5 bases). The CDR3 has 16 amino acids. Trimming took 1 base from V and 2 from J, leaving 15 bases between them. Germline CDR1 reads SGHTS; CDR2 reads YDEGEE. The CDR3 spells CASSLQGRHTNTEAFF. The CDR3, as DNA: TGTGCCAGCAGCTTGCAGGGCCGACACACTAACACTGAAGCTTTCTTT.

As regards this clone: The junction departs from the called germline gene at one end, perhaps through a read error. The chain recombines TRBV4-1 with TRBJ1-2, with D possibly TRBD1 on 6 matching bases. Germline lookup yields CDR1 MGHRA and CDR2 YSYEKL. The CDR3 contains 14 residues. CDR3 nucleotide sequence: TGCGCCAGCAGCCAAGTTTTAGAAGGAACCCGGGACAACTTC. Its protein product is CASSQVLEGTRDNF.